This T cell receptor (beta chain) stems from a study of shared clonotypes between healthy human individuals. Study overall: Plates per donor: three CD4 naive, three CD4 memory, two CD8 naive, one CD8 memory.

With 3 bases clipped from V and 7 bases from J, the junction kept 5 bases outside the gene matches. The germline gives CDR1 SGHNT, CDR2 YYREEE (reference sequence). The CDR3 is 14 amino acids. TCRdb's copy holds only in-frame clones and misses some; the assay was immunoSEQ multiplex PCR. The table lists 2 million to 2.5 million clones, 85% to 95% of them singletons, with 0.37% in the top ten. This receptor was obtained from a man aged 18-30 years in good health. Some clones in this sample may be carry-over from other donors' samples. The sequenced material came from naive CD4+ T cells from PBMCs. Subset defined: CD45RA+ positively selected. The chain joins TRBV5-4 to TRBJ2-1; 9 bases fit TRBD2. This CDR3 is CASSSGTSRNEQFF. The CDR3 DNA is TGTGCCAGCAGCTCCGGGACTAGCAGGAATGAGCAGTTCTTC.